This TCR beta chain was obtained from a study of blood T cell repertoires in COVID-19. The CDR3 has 12 amino acids. Trimming stripped 7 bases from V and 4 bases from J, with 7 bases between. CDR1 and CDR2 (germline): SNHLY, FYNNEI. The method was immunoSEQ multiplex PCR; TCRdb's version includes in-frame clones alone and lacks a portion of them. The sample records fewer than 150,000 clones, 75% to 90% being singletons. The receptor's source is a human donor in a cohort sampled during active COVID-19. V usage is TRBV2 and J usage is TRBJ1-4, with D unresolved. Sequenced sample: peripheral blood. DNA for the CDR3: TGTGCCAGCACTGGGAGTAATGAAAAACTGTTTTTT. Protein: CASTGSNEKLFF.